The 16 T cell receptor beta chains reported below all come from one sample, sequenced in a study of cytomegalovirus exposure and HLA in healthy donors (TCRdb year 2017). The receptor library was made with the immunoSEQ multiplex PCR assay. This is the immuneACCESS table as TCRdb keeps it, with only in-frame sequences that have V and J called. A part of the clones is gone; compared with another copy, unresolved V genes explain less than half, and the rest is unexplained. Across this sample there are around 74,000 clones, with just under 85% seen only once. Jointly, the top ten make up about 3% of the sample. The sample consisted of PBMCs. These receptors were obtained from a young man in good health and CMV-seronegative.

This chain links TRBV19 with TRBJ1-2; TRBD1 aligns across 8 bases. This CDR3 spans 16 amino acids. The germline gives CDR1 LNHDA, CDR2 SQIVND (reference sequence). With 6 bases clipped from V and 3 bases from J, the junction kept 12 bases outside the gene matches. CDR3 sequence: CASSHTSGGDDYGYTF. The CDR3 bases are TGTGCCAGTAGCCATACATCAGGGGGCGACGACTATGGCTACACCTTC.

Only one count was recorded for this clone. The chain joins TRBV5-1 to TRBJ2-1; TRBD2 aligns across 14 bases. The trim removed 5 bases at V and 4 bases at J, leaving 11 bases unmatched. CDR1 is SGHRS, CDR2 YFSETQ, per germline. The CDR3 covers 18 residues. CDR3 DNA: TGCGCCAGCAGTTCCCTTGCGACTAGCGGGGGGGGTTACAATGAGCAGTTCTTC. As protein: CASSSLATSGGGYNEQFF.

This chain connects TRBV4-1 to TRBJ2-7; 14 bases fit TRBD2. Germline CDR1 is MGHRA and CDR2 is YSYEKL. The CDR3 length is 18 residues. V was clipped by 3 bases and J by 4 bases; unmatched bases: 11. The CDR3 spells CASSQGTSGSRRRYEQYV. The CDR3 nucleotides read TGCGCCAGCAGCCAGGGGACTAGCGGGAGTAGGAGGCGGTACGAGCAGTACGTC.

This chain joins TRBV4-2 and TRBJ2-1; 16 bases match TRBD2. V lost 4 bases, J lost 3 bases, and 9 bases stayed unmatched. The CDR3 is 19 residues long. The germline CDR1 and CDR2 sequences are LGHNA and YNFKEQ. The CDR3 here is CASSPQGLAGGSGYNEQFF. The CDR3 DNA reads TGTGCCAGCAGCCCCCAGGGACTAGCGGGAGGGTCGGGCTACAATGAGCAGTTCTTC.

The genes are TRBV5-1 and TRBJ1-5; 7 nucleotides align to TRBD1. Germline loops: CDR1 SGHRS, CDR2 YFSETQ. The CDR3 covers 15 residues. With V trimmed by 3 bases and J by 4 bases, 7 bases remained unmatched. The CDR3 region is CASSSTTGQNQPQHF. Here the CDR3 DNA reads TGCGCCAGCAGCTCAACGACAGGGCAAAATCAGCCCCAGCATTTT.

The table lists this clone with a few counts. The rearrangement joins TRBV11-3 to TRBJ2-2, with D tentatively TRBD1 (6 bases). The CDR3 is made up of 14 amino acids. Trimming cost V 6 bases and J 7 bases, with 15 bases left between them. The germline CDR1 and CDR2 sequences are SGHNT and YENEEA. CDR3 coding DNA: TGTGCCAGCAGACAGGGACGGTGGGGCGGGGAGCTGTTTTTT. This sequence encodes CASRQGRWGGELFF.

In its sample, this clone was seen once. V and J are TRBV14 and TRBJ2-3, with 8 bases lining up with TRBD1. CDR1 is SGHDN, CDR2 FVKESK, per germline. V lost 4 bases and J lost 5; bases outside the gene matches: 5. The CDR3 consists of 14 residues. The CDR3 bases are TGTGCCAGCAGCCCGGACAGGGCGGAAGATACGCAGTATTTT. This codes for CASSPDRAEDTQYF. The entire variable domain, with the rest obtained from reference TRBV14 and TRBJ2-3, is as follows: EAGVTQFPSHSVIEKGQTVTLRCDPISGHDNLYWYRRVMGKEIKFLLHFVKESKQDESGMPNNRFLAERTGGTYSTLKVQPAELEDSGVYFCASSPDRAEDTQYFGPGTRLTVL.

The chain recombines TRBV5-1 with TRBJ2-5, with a tentative D call TRBD1 (6 bases). The CDR3 runs to 14 residues. Germline V gene lookup returns CDR1 SGHRS and CDR2 YFSETQ. The V end lost 4 bases, the J end lost 1 base, and 11 bases lay between the germline ends. The DNA of the CDR3 is TGCGCCAGCAGCCTAGGGGACACCCAAGAGACCCAGTACTTC. This codes for CASSLGDTQETQYF.

A single count supports this clone. The chain has TRBV6-1 and TRBJ2-1; D perhaps matches TRBD1 (5 bases). This CDR3 comprises 15 residues. Germline V gene lookup returns CDR1 MNHNS and CDR2 SASEGT. With 0 bases removed from V and 2 bases from J, the gap between germline ends came to 8 bases. CDR3 in DNA: TGTGCCAGCAGTGAAGCGGCAGGGACCTACAATGAGCAGTTCTTC. Translated, it gives CASSEAAGTYNEQFF.

The rearrangement links TRBV6-5 to TRBJ1-2; 8 bases agree with TRBD1. J lost 7 bases, V lost 6 bases, and 7 bases had no gene match. Germline values: CDR1 MNHEY, CDR2 SVGAGI. This CDR3 comprises 13 residues. DNA for the CDR3: TGTGCCAGCAGCACAGGGGGGTGGAGTGGCTACACCTTC. This translates into CASSTGGWSGYTF.

The table lists this clone with a count of one. The V and J genes are TRBV19 and TRBJ1-5; 9 nucleotides line up with TRBD1. CDR3 length: 16 residues. The ends lost 3 bases at V and 1 base at J; junction bases unmatched: 4. From germline, CDR1 is LNHDA and CDR2 SQIVND (reference sequence). CDR3 loop: CASSIWGTGSNQPQHF. CDR3 DNA: TGTGCCAGTAGTATTTGGGGGACAGGGAGCAATCAGCCCCAGCATTTT.

The CDR3 sequence is CASSFPGQGKTQYF. For the CDR3, the DNA is TGTGCCAGCAGCTTTCCGGGACAGGGGAAGACCCAGTACTTC. The V gene is TRBV11-3, the J gene TRBJ2-5, with 10 bases identical to TRBD1. The V gene end was trimmed by 3 bases and the J gene end by 6 bases; junction bases not matched to a gene: 4. From germline, CDR1 is SGHNT and CDR2 YENEEA. This CDR3 is built from 14 residues.

This chain uses TRBV14 with TRBJ1-1; tentatively, D is TRBD1 (5 bases). The germline V gene has CDR1 SGHDN and CDR2 FVKESK. V was shortened by 4 bases and J by 3 bases, with 18 bases between the two germline ends. This CDR3 contains 16 residues. This chain's CDR3 is CASSPAGLGVYTEAFF. In DNA form, the CDR3 reads TGTGCCAGCAGCCCGGCGGGGTTGGGGGTATACACTGAAGCTTTCTTT.

The chain joins TRBV7-2 to TRBJ2-3; 7 nucleotides line up with TRBD1. Losses at the gene ends were 5 bases for V and 1 base for J; bases not matched to a gene: 9. The CDR3 is 16 residues long. CDR1 is SGHTA, CDR2 FQGNSA, per germline. CDR3 protein: CASSLQGVRGTDTQYF. As DNA, the CDR3 is TGTGCCAGCAGCCTTCAGGGGGTAAGGGGCACAGATACGCAGTATTTT.

The CDR3 sequence is CASRGGGWGLGANVLTF. CDR3 bases: TGCGCCAGCAGGGGCGGAGGATGGGGGCTTGGGGCCAACGTCCTGACTTTC. The J gene is TRBJ2-6, the V gene TRBV5-1, with D possibly being TRBD1 (6 bases). The CDR3 covers 17 residues. The V and J ends lost 5 bases and 3 bases respectively, with 18 bases between them. Germline lookup yields CDR1 SGHRS and CDR2 YFSETQ.

The gene calls are TRBV28 and TRBJ1-6; 10 bases are shared with TRBD1. The CDR3 covers 14 residues. Germline-derived CDR1 and CDR2 are MDHEN and SYDVKM. J lost 10 bases, V lost 4 bases, and 4 bases had no gene match. As DNA, the CDR3 is TGTGCCAGCAGTTCCGGGACAGGGGTGTCACCCCTCCACTTT. Translated, it gives CASSSGTGVSPLHF. The entire variable domain, with the rest obtained from reference TRBV28 and TRBJ1-6, is as follows: DVKVTQSSRYLVKRTGEKVFLECVQDMDHENMFWYRQDPGLGLRLIYFSYDVKMKEKGDIPEGYSVSREKKERFSLILESASTNQTSMYLCASSSGTGVSPLHFGNGTRLTVT.